These T cell receptor beta chains were read from a single sample in a study of OX40 agonist ivuxolimab in advanced cancers. Profiling relied on immunoSEQ multiplex PCR, and the TCRdb table lists in-frame clones only, not all of them. The sample has roughly 63,000 clones, about 88% seen once. The sequencing here drew on CD4+ or CD8+ T cells sorted from blood, taken in a trial of the OX40 agonist ivuxolimab. The origin of the receptors is an adult with an advanced solid tumor such as melanoma, head and neck, liver or kidney cancer. The CDR3 runs from the conserved cysteine through the conserved F or W. Each record gives: V gene, D gene, J gene, clone size, CDR3 DNA, CDR3 protein. The D gene is left open where the match is weak. The size field is filled for only some rows; it gives once, few, many or a size class.

TRBV7-9	-	TRBJ2-3	-	TGTGCCAGCAGCCCCGGGGCCGCGGGCCCAGATACGCAGTATTTT	CASSPGAAGPDTQYF
TRBV2	TRBD1	TRBJ1-5	-	TGTGCCAGCAGCGATGACAGGGTTAGCAATCAGCCCCAGCATTTT	CASSDDRVSNQPQHF
TRBV7-9	-	TRBJ1-1	once	TGTGCCAGCAGCTTAACGGGGCAGGGTAGTACTGAAGCTTTCTTT	CASSLTGQGSTEAFF
TRBV7-2	TRBD2	TRBJ2-7	once	TGTGCCAGCAGCTTACAGGGCGGGGGTCCCTACGAGCAGTACTTC	CASSLQGGGPYEQYF
TRBV5-6	TRBD2	TRBJ2-1	-	TGTGCCAGCAGCCCGGGGGGGTCGAACAATGAGCAGTTCTTC	CASSPGGSNNEQFF
TRBV5-5	-	TRBJ1-2	-	TGTGCCAGCAGCTCCGGGACTGCTAACTATGGCTACACCTTC	CASSSGTANYGYTF
TRBV7-9	-	TRBJ2-4	-	TGTGCCAGCAGCTTAAGGGGGGCAGATAACATTCAGTACTTC	CASSLRGADNIQYF
TRBV7-8	-	TRBJ1-5	-	TGTGCCAGCAGCTTACACGGCAATCAGCCCCAGCATTTT	CASSLHGNQPQHF
TRBV14	-	TRBJ1-4	-	TGTGCCAGCAGCCGGAGCGAGGGGGAAAAACTGTTTTTT	CASSRSEGEKLFF
TRBV5-8	TRBD1	TRBJ1-5	-	TGTGCCAGCAGCCGGGGACAGGGCGAGGGCAATCAGCCCCAGCATTTT	CASSRGQGEGNQPQHF
TRBV11-2	-	TRBJ1-6	-	TGTGCCAGCAGCTTTGGACAAAATAATTCACCCCTCCACTTT	CASSFGQNNSPLHF
TRBV19	-	TRBJ1-5	-	TGTGCCAGTAGACACGTTGGCGGCAATCAGCCCCAGCATTTT	CASRHVGGNQPQHF
TRBV6-5	-	TRBJ1-2	once	TGTGCCAGCAGTCCCCCCGTCGGGGATGGCTACACCTTC	CASSPPVGDGYTF
TRBV7-3	-	TRBJ1-6	-	TGTGCCAGCAGCCACTACAGCGATTCACCCCTCCACTTT	CASSHYSDSPLHF
TRBV11-2	-	TRBJ1-2	-	TGTGCCAGCAGCCCAAGGCAGAATTATGGCTACACCTTC	CASSPRQNYGYTF
TRBV6-1	-	TRBJ1-1	-	TGTGCCAGCGCAGCCATGAACACTGAAGCTTTCTTT	CASAAMNTEAFF
TRBV4-1	-	TRBJ2-7	-	TGCGCCAGCAGCCAATTCAGTTTAAGCAACGAGCAGTACTTC	CASSQFSLSNEQYF
TRBV7-3	TRBD2	TRBJ2-3	-	TGTGCCAGCAGCTCGTTAGTGGGGGGGATAGATACGCAGTATTTT	CASSSLVGGIDTQYF
TRBV18	TRBD1	TRBJ2-1	-	TGTGCCAGCTCACCCGGACAGGGAAGACCCGACAATGAGCAGTTCTTC	CASSPGQGRPDNEQFF
TRBV18	-	TRBJ1-4	-	TGTGCCAGCTCACCAGGGGTTGGTGAAAAACTGTTTTTT	CASSPGVGEKLFF
TRBV5-1	-	TRBJ1-2	-	TGCGCCAGCAGCTTGGCCCATGCCGCCTATGGCTACACCTTC	CASSLAHAAYGYTF
TRBV5-6	-	TRBJ1-1	once	TGTGCCAGCAGTTACGGAGGGAACACTGAAGCTTTCTTT	CASSYGGNTEAFF
TRBV5-1	-	TRBJ1-6	-	TGCGCCAGCAGCTTGGGGGGGAGCTCCTATAATTCACCCCTCCACTTT	CASSLGGSSYNSPLHF
TRBV5-1	-	TRBJ2-3	-	TGCGCCAGCAGCTTGGGGTCAGGTCGGAGCACAGATACGCAGTATTTT	CASSLGSGRSTDTQYF
TRBV5-1	-	TRBJ1-2	-	TGCGCCAGCCGGGCATTGGGACAAGGCCATGGCTACACCTTC	CASRALGQGHGYTF
TRBV29-1	TRBD1	TRBJ1-1	-	TGCAGCGTTAGACAGGGGGGGACTGAAGCTTTCTTT	CSVRQGGTEAFF
TRBV19	-	TRBJ1-5	-	TGTGCCAGTAGTGAGTTGGGGTTCCTCGGCAATCAGCCCCAGCATTTT	CASSELGFLGNQPQHF
TRBV2	-	TRBJ2-4	-	TGTGCCAGCAGTGAGGCAGAGGTAGCCAAAAACATTCAGTACTTC	CASSEAEVAKNIQYF
TRBV19	TRBD1	TRBJ1-2	-	TGTGCCAGTAGTGGTCGACAGGGGAGAGGCTACACCTTC	CASSGRQGRGYTF
TRBV29-1	-	TRBJ1-5	-	TGCAGCGTCCAACAGGGAACAGGCAATCAGCCCCAGCATTTT	CSVQQGTGNQPQHF
TRBV28	TRBD2	TRBJ2-1	-	TGTGCCAGCAGTCTGGGGGGGAGCAGCCCGGCCTACAATGAGCAGTTCTTC	CASSLGGSSPAYNEQFF
TRBV11-2	-	TRBJ1-2	-	TGTGCCAGCAGCTTAGTTGGGGGGGCAGCCTCTAACTATGGCTACACCTTC	CASSLVGGAASNYGYTF
TRBV5-6	-	TRBJ2-2	-	TGTGCCAGCAGCTTGATGGGCGTGGGGTCGACCGGGGAGCTGTTTTTT	CASSLMGVGSTGELFF
TRBV6-5	-	TRBJ1-2	-	TGTGCCAGCAGTTACTCGAGAAACTATGGCTACACCTTC	CASSYSRNYGYTF
TRBV27	-	TRBJ2-1	once	TGTGCCAGCAGTCCCCGACAGATATACAATGAGCAGTTCTTC	CASSPRQIYNEQFF
TRBV18	-	TRBJ1-3	-	TGTGCCAGCTCACCACCGGGGACTGGAAACACCATATATTTT	CASSPPGTGNTIYF
TRBV30	TRBD2	TRBJ2-3	-	TGTGCCTGGCAGGGCCGACTAGCGGGGGGGCCGGATACGCAGTATTTT	CAWQGRLAGGPDTQYF
TRBV5-4	-	TRBJ2-1	-	TGTGCCAGCAGGAATCTTTTGGAGGGGGTTGAGCAGTTCTTC	CASRNLLEGVEQFF
TRBV30	-	TRBJ1-3	few	TGTGCCTTGCTGAGGAGCCGCTCTGGAAACACCATATATTTT	CALLRSRSGNTIYF
TRBV2	-	TRBJ2-3	-	TGTGCCAGCAGTGGACAGGGCACAGATACGCAGTATTTT	CASSGQGTDTQYF
TRBV7-9	-	TRBJ1-2	few	TGTGCCAGCAGCCCCGAAGGGCACAGCTATGGCTACACCTTC	CASSPEGHSYGYTF
TRBV6-1	TRBD1	TRBJ1-6	-	TGTGCCAGCAGTGGGGAGACAGGGGCTATGAATTCACCCCTCCACTTT	CASSGETGAMNSPLHF